This TCR beta chain was sequenced in a study of read filtering for tumor transcriptome and immune sequencing. Study-wide background: Whole-transcriptome libraries were prepared after DNase treatment. Per sample, TCR-region reads ranged about 3.5 to 11 million by IR-seq, about 85 to 1,400 by RNA-seq.

This clonotype was seen ten or more times. The CDR3 contains 12 residues. The ends were cut back, 4 bases at V and 17 bases at J, with 18 bases in the middle. CDR1 and CDR2 from the germline V gene are SGHRS and YFSETQ. The library was built from about 400 ng RNA with molecular barcoded adaptors for alpha/delta and beta/gamma chains. TCRdb ran MiXCR on the reads and lists one entry per CDR3 protein. This table has about 130,000 distinct CDR3 sequences, over 10% appearing once. The sequencing sample was made of a population of CD138-negative cells sorted from bone marrow. This sequence originates from a donor at least 40 years old with multiple myeloma. The chain combines TRBV5-1 with TRBJ1-4; D call uncertain. As DNA, the CDR3 is TGCGCCAGCAGCCTCGGGTCGCAACGAGGTTTTTTT. Its protein product is CASSLGSQRGFF.